The rows below give T cell receptor beta chains drawn from one sample of a study of T cell responses to AZD1222 COVID-19 vaccine. TCRdb's table, derived via immunoSEQ multiplex PCR, lists solely in-frame clones and lacks some. The sample lists about 120,000 clones; roughly nine tenths were seen once. The sequencing here drew on peripheral blood, taken on day 0 of AZD1222 vaccination. Receptors originate from an adult in good health. The CDR3 runs from the conserved cysteine through the conserved F or W.

V	J	CDR3
TRBV2	TRBJ1-5	CASSRDRGNQPQHF
TRBV30	TRBJ1-2	CAWSESRDSGYTF
TRBV7-2	TRBJ1-2	CASSSQGTGEDGYTF
TRBV19	TRBJ1-4	CASKTPGGSNEKLFF
TRBV12-3/TRBV12-4	TRBJ2-1	CASSLVLEREQFF
TRBV9	TRBJ2-3	CASSVAAGGPTDTQYF
TRBV19	TRBJ2-1	CASTSTSGSTNEQFF
TRBV18	TRBJ1-1	CASSPETGLDTEAFF
TRBV3-1/TRBV3-2	TRBJ1-2	CASSQAGAHNYGYTF
TRBV7-9	TRBJ1-1	CASSLGRAGDTEAFF
TRBV11-1	TRBJ1-3	CASSLNPSDTIYF
TRBV30	TRBJ1-1	CAWSATGADTEAFF
TRBV7-8	TRBJ1-2	CASSLVGTAASYGYTF
TRBV15	TRBJ1-2	CATSRPGQYNYGYTF
TRBV9	TRBJ1-6	CASSVRAGPPLHF
TRBV6-5	TRBJ1-4	CASRVLGAGGEKLFF
TRBV4-1	TRBJ1-2	CASSQDGTPYNYGYTF
TRBV5-1	TRBJ2-5	CASSLGDGRETQYF
TRBV28	TRBJ1-2	CASSNRTDTLNYGYTF
TRBV18	TRBJ2-1	CASSPQGLNEQFF
TRBV7-9	TRBJ2-5	CASSLGGTEETQYF
TRBV30	TRBJ2-3	CASSFTDTQYF
TRBV5-6	TRBJ2-3	CASSPTGLPADTQYF
TRBV9	TRBJ2-5	CASSARDRIISGETQYF
TRBV18	TRBJ2-6	CASSPGGGRSGANVLTF
TRBV29-1	TRBJ1-5	CSARDRGLGQPQHF
TRBV7-9	TRBJ2-1	CASSSPLDEQFF
TRBV5-1	TRBJ1-2	CASSLDSPDGYTF
TRBV5-6	TRBJ2-5	CASSLGQGFRAQYF
TRBV6-5	TRBJ2-7	CASSPTRPGYDEQYF
TRBV7-9	TRBJ2-2	CASTPGTGRPGELFF
TRBV5-6	TRBJ2-6	CASSTTGSGANVLTF
TRBV18	TRBJ1-6	CASSPGRNVNSPLHF
TRBV5-4	TRBJ2-7	CAYGTANYEQYF
TRBV21-1	TRBJ2-3	CASSGSGLPRTDTQYF
TRBV6-1	TRBJ2-7	CASREGSAYEQYF
TRBV27	TRBJ1-1	CASSSRQAGIAFF
TRBV7-6	TRBJ2-5	CASSRGYQETQYF
TRBV28	TRBJ2-6	CASSLQGAPGANVLTF
TRBV6-6	TRBJ1-4	CASSYRLNEKLFF
TRBV4-1	TRBJ1-2	CASSQDLTGGSMGYTF
TRBV3-1/TRBV3-2	TRBJ2-5	CASSPVSWQGRGKYQETQYF
TRBV9	TRBJ2-4	CASSEGPNIQYF
TRBV5-6	TRBJ1-2	CASSLPPGNGYTF
TRBV19	TRBJ1-1	CASSREGRTTEAFF
TRBV19	TRBJ2-3	CASKGTGDVNTQYF
TRBV6-5	TRBJ2-1	CASSPGRREEQFF
TRBV30	TRBJ2-2	CAWSVYQGEELFF
TRBV6-5	TRBJ2-5	CASSYYGRWETQYF
TRBV28	TRBJ2-7	CASSPGDFSYEQYF
TRBV27	TRBJ1-4	CASSPQGRSNEKLFF
TRBV28	TRBJ1-1	CASSPRGRQVREAFF
TRBV28	TRBJ1-1	CASSLYPGELNTEAFF